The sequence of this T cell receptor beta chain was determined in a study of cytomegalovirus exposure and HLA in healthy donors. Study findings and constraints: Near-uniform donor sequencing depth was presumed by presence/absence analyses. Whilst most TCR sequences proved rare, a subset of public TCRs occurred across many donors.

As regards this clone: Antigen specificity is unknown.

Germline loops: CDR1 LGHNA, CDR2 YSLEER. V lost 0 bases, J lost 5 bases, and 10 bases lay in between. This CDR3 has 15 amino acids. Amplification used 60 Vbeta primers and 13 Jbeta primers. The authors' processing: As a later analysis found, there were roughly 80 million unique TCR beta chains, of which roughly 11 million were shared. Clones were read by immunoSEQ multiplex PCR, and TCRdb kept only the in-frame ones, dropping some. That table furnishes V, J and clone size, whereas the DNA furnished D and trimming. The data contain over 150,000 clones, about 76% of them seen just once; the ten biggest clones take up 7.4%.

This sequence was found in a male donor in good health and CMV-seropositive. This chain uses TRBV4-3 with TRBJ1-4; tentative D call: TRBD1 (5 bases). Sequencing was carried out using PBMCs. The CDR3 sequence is CASSQDGGGNEKLFF. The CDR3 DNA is TGCGCCAGCAGCCAAGATGGGGGAGGCAATGAAAAACTGTTTTTT.